Listed here are 3 T cell receptor beta chains from one sample, sequenced in a study of T cell changes during pregnancy in multiple sclerosis. The method was immunoSEQ multiplex PCR; TCRdb's version includes in-frame clones alone and lacks a portion of them. The sample records some 42,000 clones, nearly 90% being singletons. Sequences were derived from CD4+ T cells from peripheral blood mononuclear cells, sampled after pregnancy. All receptors derive from a female donor with multiple sclerosis, enrolled in a pregnancy study.

The chain combines TRBV6-5 with TRBJ1-1; D is undetermined. The V end lost 4 bases, the J end lost 3 bases, and 15 bases lay between the germline ends. The CDR3 has 15 amino acids. Germline assignment: CDR1 MNHEY and CDR2 SVGAGI. The CDR3: CASSSTGLGDTEAFF. CDR3 nucleotides: TGTGCCAGCAGTTCGACCGGCCTGGGCGACACTGAAGCTTTCTTT.

V is TRBV12-5 and J is TRBJ2-2, with a weak D call TRBD1 (5 bases). CDR3 length equals 17 residues. Per the germline V gene, CDR1 is LGHNT and CDR2 is FRNRAP. V was clipped by 0 bases and J by 6 bases, with 17 bases between them. CDR3 nucleotides: TGTGCTAGTGGTTTGGTACTGGGGCGTCCTGGGGCCGGGGAGCTGTTTTTT. As protein: CASGLVLGRPGAGELFF.

The sample holds a few counts of this clone. The chain carries TRBV28 and TRBJ1-5; D is perhaps TRBD1 (5 bases). Germline V gives CDR1 MDHEN, CDR2 SYDVKM. CDR3 length equals 16 residues. V lost 6 bases, J lost 10 bases, and 25 bases lay in between. The CDR3 nucleotides read TGTGCCAGCAGCCCCACGAAGGGGCTTACCCTTCAACCCCAGCATTTT. Its protein is CASSPTKGLTLQPQHF. Filled out from reference TRBV28 and TRBJ1-5, the complete variable domain reads DVKVTQSSRYLVKRTGEKVFLECVQDMDHENMFWYRQDPGLGLRLIYFSYDVKMKEKGDIPEGYSVSREKKERFSLILESASTNQTSMYLCASSPTKGLTLQPQHFGDGTRLSIL.